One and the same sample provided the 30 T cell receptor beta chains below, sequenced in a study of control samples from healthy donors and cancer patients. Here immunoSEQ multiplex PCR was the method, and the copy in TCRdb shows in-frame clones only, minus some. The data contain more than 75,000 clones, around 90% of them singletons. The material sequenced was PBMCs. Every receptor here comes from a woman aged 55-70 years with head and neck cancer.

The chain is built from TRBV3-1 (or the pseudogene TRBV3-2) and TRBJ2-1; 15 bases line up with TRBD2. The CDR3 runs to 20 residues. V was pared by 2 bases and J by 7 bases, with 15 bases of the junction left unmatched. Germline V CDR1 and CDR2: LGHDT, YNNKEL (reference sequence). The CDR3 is CASSQTPRGGLAGGSNEQFF. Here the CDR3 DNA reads TGTGCCAGCAGCCAAACCCCAAGGGGGGGACTAGCGGGAGGCTCTAATGAGCAGTTCTTC.

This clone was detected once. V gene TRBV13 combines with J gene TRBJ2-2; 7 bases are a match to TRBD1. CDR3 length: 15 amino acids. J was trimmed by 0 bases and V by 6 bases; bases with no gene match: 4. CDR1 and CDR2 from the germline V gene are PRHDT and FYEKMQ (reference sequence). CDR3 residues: CASSSDRTNTGELFF. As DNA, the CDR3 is TGTGCCAGCAGTTCGGACAGGACGAACACCGGGGAGCTGTTTTTT.

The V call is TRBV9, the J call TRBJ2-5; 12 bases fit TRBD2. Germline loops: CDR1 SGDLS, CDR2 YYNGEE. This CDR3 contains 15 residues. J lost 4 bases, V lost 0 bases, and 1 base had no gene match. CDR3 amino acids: CASSVGTSGAETQYF. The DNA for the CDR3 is TGTGCCAGCAGCGTAGGGACTAGCGGGGCAGAGACCCAGTACTTC.

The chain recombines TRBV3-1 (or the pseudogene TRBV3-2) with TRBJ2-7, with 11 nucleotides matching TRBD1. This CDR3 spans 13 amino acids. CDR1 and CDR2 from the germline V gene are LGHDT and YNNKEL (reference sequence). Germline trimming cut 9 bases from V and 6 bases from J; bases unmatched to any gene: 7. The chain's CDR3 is CASSRTGGLEQYF. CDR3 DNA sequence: TGTGCCAGTTCCCGGACAGGGGGCCTCGAGCAGTACTTC.

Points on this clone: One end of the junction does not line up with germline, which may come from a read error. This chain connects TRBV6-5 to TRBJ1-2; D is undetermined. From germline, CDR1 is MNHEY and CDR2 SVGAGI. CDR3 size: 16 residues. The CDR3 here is CAGSYSLVKGGYGYTF. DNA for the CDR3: TGTGCCGGCAGTTACTCGTTGGTCAAGGGCGGCTATGGCTACACCTTC.

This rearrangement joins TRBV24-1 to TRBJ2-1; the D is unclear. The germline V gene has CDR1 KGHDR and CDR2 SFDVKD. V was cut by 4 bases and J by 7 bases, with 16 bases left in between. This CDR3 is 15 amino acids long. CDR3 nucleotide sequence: TGTGCCACCAGTGACTCCTCGGCTAGGCTAAATGAGCAGTTCTTC. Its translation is CATSDSSARLNEQFF.

The CDR3 DNA sequence: TGTGCCACCAGCAGAGGCGGACAGGCAACTAATGAAAAACTGTTTTTT. It codes for CATSRGGQATNEKLFF. The chain couples TRBV15 to TRBJ1-4; 7 positions agree with TRBD1. Germline CDR1 and CDR2: LNHNV and YYDKDF (reference sequence). V dropped 1 base and J dropped 0; count of bases not matched to a gene: 2. There are 16 residues in the CDR3. The full variable domain, completed using reference TRBV15 and TRBJ1-4, is DAMVIQNPRYQVTQFGKPVTLSCSQTLNHNVMYWYQQKSSQAPKLLFHYYDKDFNNEADTPDNFQSRRPNTSFCFLDIRSPGLGDTAMYLCATSRGGQATNEKLFFGSGTQLSVL.

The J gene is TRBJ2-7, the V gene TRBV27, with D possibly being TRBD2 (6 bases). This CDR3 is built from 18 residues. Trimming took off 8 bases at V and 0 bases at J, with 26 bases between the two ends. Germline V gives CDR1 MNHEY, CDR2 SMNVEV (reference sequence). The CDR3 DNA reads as TGTGCCAGCGACCCGGAGGCCCTTAGCGGAGTTCCCTCCTACGAGCAGTACTTC. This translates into CASDPEALSGVPSYEQYF.

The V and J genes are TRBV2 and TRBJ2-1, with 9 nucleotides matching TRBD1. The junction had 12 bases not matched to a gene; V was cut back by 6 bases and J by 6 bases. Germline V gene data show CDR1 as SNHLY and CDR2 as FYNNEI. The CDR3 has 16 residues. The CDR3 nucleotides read TGTGCCAGCAGCCTACACAGGGGGCGCACCCCCAATGAGCAGTTCTTC. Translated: CASSLHRGRTPNEQFF.

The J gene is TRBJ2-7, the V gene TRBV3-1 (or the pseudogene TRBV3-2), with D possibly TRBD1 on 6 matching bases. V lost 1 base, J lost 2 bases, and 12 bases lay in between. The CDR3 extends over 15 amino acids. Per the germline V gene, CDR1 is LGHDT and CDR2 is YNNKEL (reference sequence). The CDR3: CASSQGRGAPYEQYF. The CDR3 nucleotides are TGTGCCAGCAGCCAAGGCAGGGGAGCCCCCTACGAGCAGTACTTC.

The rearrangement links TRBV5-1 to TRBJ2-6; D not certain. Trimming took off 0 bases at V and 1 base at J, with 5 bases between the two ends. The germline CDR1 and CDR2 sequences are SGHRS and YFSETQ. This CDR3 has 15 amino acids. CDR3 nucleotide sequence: TGCGCCAGCAGCTTGGACCGATCTGGGGCCAACGTCCTGACTTTC. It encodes CASSLDRSGANVLTF.

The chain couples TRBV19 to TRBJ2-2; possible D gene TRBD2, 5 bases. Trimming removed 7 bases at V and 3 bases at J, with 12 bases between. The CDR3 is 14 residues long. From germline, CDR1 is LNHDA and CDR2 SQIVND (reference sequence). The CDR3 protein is CASIPGMYTGELFF. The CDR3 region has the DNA TGTGCCAGTATACCCGGGATGTACACCGGGGAGCTGTTTTTT.

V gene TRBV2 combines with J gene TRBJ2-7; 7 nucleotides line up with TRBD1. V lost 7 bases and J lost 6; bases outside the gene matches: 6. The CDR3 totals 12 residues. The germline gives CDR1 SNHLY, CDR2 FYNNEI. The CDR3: CASTGDSGEQYF. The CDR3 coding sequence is TGTGCCAGCACCGGGGACAGCGGCGAGCAGTACTTC.

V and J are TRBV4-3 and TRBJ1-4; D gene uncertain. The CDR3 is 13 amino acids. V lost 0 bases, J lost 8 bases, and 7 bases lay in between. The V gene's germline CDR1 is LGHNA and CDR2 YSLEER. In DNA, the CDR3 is TGCGCCAGCAGCCAAGATCTTTCGGAAAAACTGTTTTTT. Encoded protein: CASSQDLSEKLFF.

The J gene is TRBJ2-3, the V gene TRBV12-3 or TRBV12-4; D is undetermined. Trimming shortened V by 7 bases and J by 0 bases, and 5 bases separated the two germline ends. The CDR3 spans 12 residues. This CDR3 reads CASKTSTDTQYF. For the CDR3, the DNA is TGTGCCAGCAAGACTAGCACAGATACGCAGTATTTT.

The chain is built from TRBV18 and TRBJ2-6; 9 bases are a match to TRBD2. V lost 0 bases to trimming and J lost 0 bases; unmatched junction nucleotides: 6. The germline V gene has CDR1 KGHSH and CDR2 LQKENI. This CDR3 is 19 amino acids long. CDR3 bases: TGTGCCAGCTCACCACCGGGTCTAGCGGGAACCTCTGGGGCCAACGTCCTGACTTTC. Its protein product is CASSPPGLAGTSGANVLTF.

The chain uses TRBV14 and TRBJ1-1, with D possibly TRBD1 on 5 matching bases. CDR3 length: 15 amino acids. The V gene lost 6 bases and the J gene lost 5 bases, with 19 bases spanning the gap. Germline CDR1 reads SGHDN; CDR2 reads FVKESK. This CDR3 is CASSRVGGVATEAFF. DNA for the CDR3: TGTGCCAGCAGTCGCGTGGGAGGGGTGGCTACTGAAGCTTTCTTT.

The CDR3 reads CASRPWDRENSPLHF. CDR3 coding DNA: TGTGCCAGCCGACCCTGGGACAGGGAAAATTCACCCCTCCACTTT. The chain recombines TRBV28 with TRBJ1-6, with 9 nucleotides matching TRBD1. Looked up from germline, CDR1 is MDHEN and CDR2 is SYDVKM. V shed 8 bases, J shed 7 bases, and the junction held 9 bases outside the gene matches. The CDR3 covers 15 residues.

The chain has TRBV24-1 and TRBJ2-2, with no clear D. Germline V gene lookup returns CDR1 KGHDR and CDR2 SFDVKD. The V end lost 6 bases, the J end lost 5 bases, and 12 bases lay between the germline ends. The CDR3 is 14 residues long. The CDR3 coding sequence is TGTGCCACCAGTTCGGCAGGCCGAACCGGGGAGCTGTTTTTT. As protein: CATSSAGRTGELFF.

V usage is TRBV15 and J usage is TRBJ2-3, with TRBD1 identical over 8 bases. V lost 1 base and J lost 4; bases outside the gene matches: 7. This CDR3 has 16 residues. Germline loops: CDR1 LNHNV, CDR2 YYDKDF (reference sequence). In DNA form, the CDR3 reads TGTGCCACCAGCAGAGGTTTGCAGGGGGCATCAGATACGCAGTATTTT. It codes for CATSRGLQGASDTQYF.

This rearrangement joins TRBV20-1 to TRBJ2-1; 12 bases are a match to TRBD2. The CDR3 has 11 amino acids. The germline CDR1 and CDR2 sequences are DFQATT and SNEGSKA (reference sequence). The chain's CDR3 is CTSGRAEEQFF. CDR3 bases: TGCACTAGCGGGAGGGCCGAGGAGCAGTTCTTC.

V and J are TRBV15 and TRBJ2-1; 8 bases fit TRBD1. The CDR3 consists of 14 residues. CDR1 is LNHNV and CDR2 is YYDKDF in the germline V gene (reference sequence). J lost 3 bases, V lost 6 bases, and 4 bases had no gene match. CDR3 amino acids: CATSRTGNYNEQFF. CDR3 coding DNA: TGTGCCACCAGTCGGACAGGGAACTACAATGAGCAGTTCTTC.

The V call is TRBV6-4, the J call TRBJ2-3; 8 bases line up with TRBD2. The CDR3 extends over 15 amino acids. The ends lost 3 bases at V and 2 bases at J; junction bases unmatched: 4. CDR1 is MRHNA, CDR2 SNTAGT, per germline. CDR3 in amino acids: CASSDQGLDTDTQYF. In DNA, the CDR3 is TGTGCCAGCAGTGATCAGGGACTAGACACAGATACGCAGTATTTT.

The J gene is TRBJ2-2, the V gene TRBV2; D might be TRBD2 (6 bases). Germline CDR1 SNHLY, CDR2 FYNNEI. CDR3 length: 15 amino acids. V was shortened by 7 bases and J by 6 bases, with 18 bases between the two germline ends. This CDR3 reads CASTARGWGAGELFF. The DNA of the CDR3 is TGTGCCAGCACCGCCCGGGGTTGGGGGGCCGGGGAGCTGTTTTTT.

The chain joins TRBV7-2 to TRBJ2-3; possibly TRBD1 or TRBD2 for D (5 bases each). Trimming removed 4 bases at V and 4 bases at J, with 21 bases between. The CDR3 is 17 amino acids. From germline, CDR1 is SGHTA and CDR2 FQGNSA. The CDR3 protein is CASSSKGPDGWADTQYF. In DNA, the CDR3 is TGTGCCAGCAGCTCAAAGGGACCCGACGGTTGGGCAGATACGCAGTATTTT.

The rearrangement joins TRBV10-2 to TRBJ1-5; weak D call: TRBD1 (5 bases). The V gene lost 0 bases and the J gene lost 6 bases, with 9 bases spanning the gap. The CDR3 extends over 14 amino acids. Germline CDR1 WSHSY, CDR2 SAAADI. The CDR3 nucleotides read TGCGCCAGCAGTGAGTCAGGGGTTGGTCAGCCCCAGCATTTT. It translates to CASSESGVGQPQHF.

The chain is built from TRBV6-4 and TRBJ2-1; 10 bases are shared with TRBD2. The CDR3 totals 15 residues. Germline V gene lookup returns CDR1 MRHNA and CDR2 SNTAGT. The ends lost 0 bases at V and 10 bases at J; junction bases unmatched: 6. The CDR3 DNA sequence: TGTGCCAGCAGTGACTCCGCGAGGACTAGCGGAGAGCAGTTCTTC. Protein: CASSDSARTSGEQFF.

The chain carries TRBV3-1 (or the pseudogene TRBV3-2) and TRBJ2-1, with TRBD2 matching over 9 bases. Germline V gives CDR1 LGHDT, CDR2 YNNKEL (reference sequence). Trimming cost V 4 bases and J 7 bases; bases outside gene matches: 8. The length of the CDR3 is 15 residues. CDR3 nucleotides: TGTGCCAGCAGCCCTCGGGCTAGCGGGACGAATGAGCAGTTCTTC. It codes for CASSPRASGTNEQFF.

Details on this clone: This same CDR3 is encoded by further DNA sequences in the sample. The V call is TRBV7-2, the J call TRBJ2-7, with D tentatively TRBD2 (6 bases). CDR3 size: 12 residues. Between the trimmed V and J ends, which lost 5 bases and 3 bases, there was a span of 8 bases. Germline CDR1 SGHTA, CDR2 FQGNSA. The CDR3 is CASSLSGYEQYF. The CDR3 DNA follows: TGTGCCAGCAGCCTTAGCGGCTACGAGCAGTACTTC.

The CDR3 loop reads CASSLTGVEEAFF. In DNA, the CDR3 is TGTGCCAGCAGTTTAACAGGGGTAGAGGAAGCTTTCTTT. The rearrangement uses TRBV28 and TRBJ1-1; 7 bases are a match to TRBD1. CDR3 size: 13 residues. V was pared by 2 bases and J by 8 bases, with 5 bases of the junction left unmatched. Germline loops: CDR1 MDHEN, CDR2 SYDVKM.